The present T cell receptor beta chain was sequenced within a study of cytomegalovirus exposure and HLA in healthy donors. The study's findings and limits: Earlier analysis looked at TCR beta V segments, and most were productive about 87% or about 30% of the time. Cytomegalovirus-associated TCR beta chains were listed, numbering under 200.

This CDR3 contains 15 residues. In germline, CDR1 is KGHSH, CDR2 LQKENI. The V segment lost 4 bases and the J segment 5 bases; nucleotides outside the gene matches: 6. This clone was observed a handful of times. Its antigen is undetermined. The PCR ran on 60 Vbeta and 13 Jbeta primers. Data came from immunoSEQ multiplex PCR; TCRdb stores just in-frame clones and leaves some out. The top ten hold around 1.5% of the sample, which has around 130,000 clones, over 75% seen once. This clonotype was obtained from a woman aged 18-29 years in good health and CMV-seronegative. The V call is TRBV18, the J call TRBJ2-7, with TRBD1 matching 12 bases. The specimen was PBMCs. The CDR3 coding sequence is TGTGCCAGCTCACTTGGGGGACAGGGGGCCCACGAGCAGTACTTC. Its translation is CASSLGGQGAHEQYF.